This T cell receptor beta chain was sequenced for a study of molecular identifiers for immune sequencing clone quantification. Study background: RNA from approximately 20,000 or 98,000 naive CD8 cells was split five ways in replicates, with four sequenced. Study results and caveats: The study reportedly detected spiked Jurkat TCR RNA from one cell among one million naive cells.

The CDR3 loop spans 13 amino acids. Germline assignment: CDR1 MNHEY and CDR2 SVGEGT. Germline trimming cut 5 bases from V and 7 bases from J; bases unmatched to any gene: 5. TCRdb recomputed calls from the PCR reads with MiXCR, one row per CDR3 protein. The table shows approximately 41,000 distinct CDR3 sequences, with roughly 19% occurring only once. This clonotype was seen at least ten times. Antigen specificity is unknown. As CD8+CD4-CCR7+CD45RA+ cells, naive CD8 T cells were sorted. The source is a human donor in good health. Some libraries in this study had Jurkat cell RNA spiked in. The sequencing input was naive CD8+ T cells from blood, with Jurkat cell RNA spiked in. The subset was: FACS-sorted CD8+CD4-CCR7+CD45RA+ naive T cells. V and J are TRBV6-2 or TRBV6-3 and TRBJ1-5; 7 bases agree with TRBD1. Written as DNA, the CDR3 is TGTGCCAGCAGTCGGGGACAGTTACAGCCCCAGCATTTT. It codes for CASSRGQLQPQHF.